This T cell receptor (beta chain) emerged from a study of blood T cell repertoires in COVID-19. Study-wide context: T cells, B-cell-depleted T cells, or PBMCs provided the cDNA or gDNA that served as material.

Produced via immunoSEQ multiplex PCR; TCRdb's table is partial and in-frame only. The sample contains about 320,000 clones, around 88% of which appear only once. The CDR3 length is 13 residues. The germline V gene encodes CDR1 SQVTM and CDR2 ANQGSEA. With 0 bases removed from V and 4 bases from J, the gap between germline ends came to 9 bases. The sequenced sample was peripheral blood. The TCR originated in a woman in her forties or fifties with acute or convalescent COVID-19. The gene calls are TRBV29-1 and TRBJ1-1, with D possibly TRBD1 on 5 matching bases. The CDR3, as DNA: TGCAGCGTTGAAGATGGGGCTTTCACTGAAGCTTTCTTT. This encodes CSVEDGAFTEAFF.